Included here is one T cell receptor beta chain sequence, with context. The antigen remains unidentified. The protocol was immunoSEQ multiplex PCR, while the TCRdb copy is restricted to in-frame clones and leaves out a portion. The table lists more than 12,000 clones, around 83% of them singletons, with under 30% in the top ten. The sample belongs to a study of PD-1 blockade in classical Hodgkin lymphoma. Study-level information: Administration of nivolumab to patients was at 3 mg/kg intravenously every 2 weeks. Study-level findings and limits: Newly diagnosed patients were reported to start with lower TCR diversity than healthy donors. Compared with baseline, CD4+ but not CD8+ TCR diversity had risen significantly by C4D1.

Brentuximab vedotin exposure varied, and every patient relapsed after autologous stem cell transplantation. The study recorded best responses of complete response, partial response or progressive disease. CDR3 length: 14 residues. The V gene's germline CDR1 is MRHNA and CDR2 SNTAGT. The J segment lost 2 bases and the V segment lost 3 bases, leaving 0 bases of the junction unmatched. The chain combines TRBV6-4 with TRBJ2-3, with TRBD1 matching over 9 bases. This TCR came from a human donor with classical Hodgkin lymphoma. Sequencing was performed on peripheral blood mononuclear cells (PBMCs), taken before the second cycle of nivolumab. The CDR3 DNA follows: TGTGCCAGCAGTGAACAGGGGGCCACAGATACGCAGTATTTT. Its translation is CASSEQGATDTQYF.